These 15 T cell receptor beta chains were all obtained from the same sample, sequenced in a study of identifying expanded T cells in peripheral blood. Clones were read by immunoSEQ multiplex PCR, and TCRdb kept only the in-frame ones, dropping some. The data contain around 130,000 clones, 70% to 90% of them singletons. Sequences were obtained from blood. These receptors were collected from a person aged 18-70 years in good health.

This rearrangement joins TRBV11-3 to TRBJ2-7, with 9 bases matching TRBD1. Germline CDR1 reads SGHNT; CDR2 reads YENEEA. J gave up 5 bases and V 2 bases, and 10 bases lay outside the gene matches. This CDR3 has 16 residues. CDR3 residues: CASSLRLGQGSDEQYF. DNA of the CDR3: TGTGCCAGCAGCTTAAGGTTGGGACAGGGAAGCGACGAGCAGTACTTC.

The genes are TRBV28 and TRBJ2-1; either TRBD1 or TRBD2 may fit D (5 bases each). The germline V gene has CDR1 MDHEN and CDR2 SYDVKM. Trimming took off 5 bases at V and 0 bases at J, with 17 bases between the two ends. The CDR3 covers 17 residues. This CDR3 reads CASSPPSGLNSYNEQFF. In DNA form, the CDR3 reads TGTGCCAGCAGTCCGCCGTCGGGGCTCAACTCCTACAATGAGCAGTTCTTC.

The CDR3 protein is CASNPGGNEKLFF. The CDR3 region has the DNA TGTGCCAGCAATCCTGGGGGGAATGAAAAACTGTTTTTT. The chain has TRBV28 and TRBJ1-4, with a tentative D call TRBD1 (5 bases). Trimming took 7 bases from V and 5 from J, leaving 11 bases between them. The CDR3 covers 13 residues. Germline V gives CDR1 MDHEN, CDR2 SYDVKM. The entire variable domain, with the rest obtained from reference TRBV28 and TRBJ1-4, is as follows: DVKVTQSSRYLVKRTGEKVFLECVQDMDHENMFWYRQDPGLGLRLIYFSYDVKMKEKGDIPEGYSVSREKKERFSLILESASTNQTSMYLCASNPGGNEKLFFGSGTQLSVL.

The chain has TRBV7-2 and TRBJ1-5, with D perhaps TRBD1 (5 bases). Germline CDR1 reads SGHTA; CDR2 reads FQGNSA. The ends were cut back, 4 bases at V and 7 bases at J, with 11 bases in the middle. The CDR3 runs 13 residues. DNA of the CDR3: TGTGCCAGCAGCTCCCTTTGGGGGCAGCCCCAGCATTTT. It is translated as CASSSLWGQPQHF.

CDR3 sequence: CASSLHTDQPQHF. CDR3 DNA sequence: TGTGCCAGCTCACTCCACACAGATCAGCCCCAGCATTTT. J is TRBJ1-5 and V is TRBV18; D unresolved. The CDR3 contains 13 residues. Trimming shortened V by 4 bases and J by 5 bases, and 9 bases separated the two germline ends. In germline, CDR1 is KGHSH, CDR2 LQKENI.

The chain has TRBV19 and TRBJ1-2; 9 nucleotides match TRBD1. With 10 bases clipped from V and 5 bases from J, the junction kept 5 bases outside the gene matches. From germline, CDR1 is LNHDA and CDR2 SQIVND (reference sequence). The CDR3 consists of 12 residues. CDR3 loop: CAIRDREYGYTF. In DNA form, the CDR3 reads TGTGCCATCCGGGACAGGGAATATGGCTACACCTTC.

The genes are TRBV19 and TRBJ1-6; weak D call: TRBD1 (5 bases). The CDR3 length is 17 residues. From germline, CDR1 is LNHDA and CDR2 SQIVND (reference sequence). Trimming took off 3 bases at V and 0 bases at J, with 12 bases between the two ends. The CDR3 nucleotides are TGTGCCAGTAGTATGTCAGGGCACCCCTCCTATAATTCACCCCTCCACTTT. Protein: CASSMSGHPSYNSPLHF. The variable domain in full, with the rest retrieved from reference TRBV19 and TRBJ1-6, is DGGITQSPKYLFRKEGQNVTLSCEQNLNHDAMYWYRQDPGQGLRLIYYSQIVNDFQKGDIAEGYSVSREKKESFPLTVTSAQKNPTAFYLCASSMSGHPSYNSPLHFGNGTRLTVT.

The V call is TRBV4-3, the J call TRBJ1-2; 7 bases agree with TRBD1. Germline V gives CDR1 LGHNA, CDR2 YSLEER. The length of the CDR3 is 18 residues. V gave up 0 bases and J gave up 8 bases; unmatched junction bases: 18. The DNA for the CDR3 is TGCGCCAGCAGCCAAGACCCCCAATACCCCGACAGGGAACGGGGCTACACCTTC. Its translation: CASSQDPQYPDRERGYTF.

This clone showed up just once. This chain joins TRBV28 and TRBJ1-4; D unresolved. The CDR3 contains 11 residues. Between the trimmed V and J ends, which lost 4 bases and 4 bases, there was a span of 1 base. Germline assignment: CDR1 MDHEN and CDR2 SYDVKM. CDR3 sequence (DNA): TGTGCCAGCAGTTATAATGAAAAACTGTTTTTT. Translating it yields CASSYNEKLFF.

This chain uses TRBV7-3 with TRBJ2-3; 10 bases fit TRBD2. CDR3 length equals 14 residues. Germline V lookup: CDR1 SGHTA, CDR2 FQGTGA. J was trimmed by 0 bases and V by 6 bases; bases with no gene match: 0. The CDR3 loop is CASRLAGSTDTQYF. CDR3 in DNA: TGTGCCAGCAGACTAGCGGGAAGCACAGATACGCAGTATTTT.

This chain connects TRBV6-1 to TRBJ1-3; D unclear. V was cut by 2 bases and J by 0 bases, with 17 bases left in between. The CDR3 is made up of 18 amino acids. Looked up from germline, CDR1 is MNHNS and CDR2 is SASEGT. Here the CDR3 DNA reads TGTGCCAGCAGTGAAATGGCCGGCGGGGTGGGCTCTGGAAACACCATATATTTT. It specifies CASSEMAGGVGSGNTIYF.

The CDR3 DNA follows: TGCGCCAGCAGCCAAGGTACTCTAGCGTACACCGGGGAGCTGTTTTTT. Protein sequence: CASSQGTLAYTGELFF. The chain employs TRBV4-3 and TRBJ2-2; D may be TRBD2 (6 bases). Trimming pared 1 base from V and 3 bases from J, leaving 12 bases between. The CDR3 runs to 16 residues. Per the germline V gene, CDR1 is LGHNA and CDR2 is YSLEER.

CDR3 bases: TGTGCCAGCAGCTTGTCCTCCGGGCGCTACGAGCAGTACTTC. It is translated as CASSLSSGRYEQYF. This chain connects TRBV5-4 to TRBJ2-7; no reliable D call. V was cut by 1 base and J by 3 bases, with 11 bases left in between. From germline, CDR1 is SGHNT and CDR2 YYREEE (reference sequence). This CDR3 comprises 14 residues.

The chain employs TRBV2 and TRBJ1-1; D uncertain. Trimming pared 4 bases from V and 3 bases from J, leaving 9 bases between. The CDR3 sequence is 13 residues long. The germline V gene encodes CDR1 SNHLY and CDR2 FYNNEI. This CDR3 is CASSGVMDTEAFF. The CDR3 DNA reads TGTGCCAGCAGTGGGGTGATGGACACTGAAGCTTTCTTT. Combining the CDR3 with reference TRBV2 and TRBJ1-1 gives the whole variable domain EPEVTQTPSHQVTQMGQEVILRCVPISNHLYFYWYRQILGQKVEFLVSFYNNEISEKSEIFDDQFSVERPDGSNFTLKIRSTKLEDSAMYFCASSGVMDTEAFFGQGTRLTVV.

The gene calls are TRBV7-9 and TRBJ1-4; 10 positions agree with TRBD1. Germline V lookup: CDR1 SEHNR, CDR2 FQNEAQ (reference sequence). The CDR3 sequence is 17 residues long. The J segment lost 3 bases and the V segment lost 5 bases, leaving 9 bases of the junction unmatched. The CDR3 bases are TGTGCCAGCAGCCGTGACAGGGGGCGCGTTTCTAATGAAAAACTGTTTTTT. As protein: CASSRDRGRVSNEKLFF.